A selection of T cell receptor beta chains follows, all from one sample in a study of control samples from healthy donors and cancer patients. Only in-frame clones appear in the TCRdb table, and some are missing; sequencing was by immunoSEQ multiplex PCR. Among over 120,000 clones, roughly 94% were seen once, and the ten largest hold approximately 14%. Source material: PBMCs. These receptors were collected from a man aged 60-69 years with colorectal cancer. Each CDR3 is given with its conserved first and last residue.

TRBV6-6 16 CASIRLPTGLNTEAFF
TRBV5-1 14 CASSLVAENDEQYF
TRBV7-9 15 CASSGGTGGEETQYF
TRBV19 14 CASSTLQGNYGYTF
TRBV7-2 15 CASSLDVTNTGELFF
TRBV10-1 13 CASSEGANYEQYF
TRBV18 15 CASSLQREANQPQHF
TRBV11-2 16 CASSHRRTGGRYEQYF
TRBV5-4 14 CASSLDRANTEAFF
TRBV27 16 CASSPRTGGFQETQYF
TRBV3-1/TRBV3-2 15 CASSQEGHGADGYTF
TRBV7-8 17 CASSPGMGGRSTDTQYF
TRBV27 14 CASSLGSAYYEQYF
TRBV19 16 CASSIAGVIMNTEAFF
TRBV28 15 CAAAAGTLDTGELFF
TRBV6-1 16 CASSESGGSWTGELFF
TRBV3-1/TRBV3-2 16 CASSQLLAGSTDTQYF
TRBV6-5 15 CASAREGELGNTIYF
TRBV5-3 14 CARSLWLGSYEQYF
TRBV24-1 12 CATSGMNTEAFF
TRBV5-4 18 CASSLGGVRIVNNYGYTF
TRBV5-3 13 CARSFGSNYGYTF
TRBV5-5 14 CASSFRSGANVLTF
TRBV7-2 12 CASSRGNEKLFF
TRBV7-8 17 CASRPIGTPRKGTEAFF
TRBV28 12 CASGTGGEKLFF
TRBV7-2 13 CASRLIQGTEQYF
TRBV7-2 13 CASSRPGVHEQYF
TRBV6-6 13 CASSVIMNTEAFF
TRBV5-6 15 CASSRRGQVENTIYF
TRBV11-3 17 CASSPSTSGGAGNEQFF
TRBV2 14 CASSESLAGVKLFF
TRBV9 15 CASSVAGGGTDTQYF
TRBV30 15 CAWTQQGGSNQPQHF
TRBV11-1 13 CASSLALTDTQYF
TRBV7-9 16 CASSLGLAGSQDTQYF
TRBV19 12 CASSINNQPQHF
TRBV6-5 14 CASSLQGSNEKLFF
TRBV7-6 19 CASSPARPGTRSNTGELFF
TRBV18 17 CASSPAKGVGGNTEAFF
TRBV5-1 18 CASSPGTSGGVGTDTQYF
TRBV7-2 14 CASSPQNSGNTIYF
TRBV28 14 CASSSGTVLYGYTF
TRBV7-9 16 CASSTWTRTWADTQYF
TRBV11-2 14 CASSTGQVGYGYTF
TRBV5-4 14 CASSLDRSNSPLHF
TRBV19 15 CASSRGGTGYDGYTF
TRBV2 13 CASRRQGVYEQYF
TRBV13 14 CASSLGQAPEGYTF
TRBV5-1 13 CASSPGLRDTQYF
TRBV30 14 CAWNLQGIGHGYTF
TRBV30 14 CAWALAGGPYEQYF
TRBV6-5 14 CASRAGGPENEQFF
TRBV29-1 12 CSAKIQGNTIYF
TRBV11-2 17 CASRKQPRGMMNTEAFF
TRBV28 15 CASSPGQLPLYGYTF
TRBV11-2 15 CASSPGTGNNSPLHF
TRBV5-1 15 CASSTGQGAIGELFF
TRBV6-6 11 CASAGTTEAFF